Listed below are T cell receptor beta chains from one sample, sequenced in a study of T cell responses to AZD1222 COVID-19 vaccine. The protocol was immunoSEQ multiplex PCR, while the TCRdb copy is restricted to in-frame clones and leaves out a portion. This table has over 100,000 clones, 88% appearing once. The material was peripheral blood, obtained on day 0 of AZD1222 vaccination. All receptors derive from an adult in good health. Each CDR3 is given with its conserved first and last residue. The D gene is left open where the match is weak. Expanded clones are given a class, and other clones once, few, many or no size at all.

size: NA; J: TRBJ1-1; D: NA; V: TRBV12-3/TRBV12-4; DNA: TGTGCCAGCAGCGACAGAAGTAACACTGAAGCTTTCTTT; CDR3: CASSDRSNTEAFF
size: NA; J: TRBJ1-5; D: NA; V: TRBV6-6; DNA: TGTGCCAGCAGTGACCCGCATTTGAATCAGCCCCAGCATTTT; CDR3: CASSDPHLNQPQHF
size: NA; J: TRBJ2-5; D: NA; V: TRBV3-1/TRBV3-2; DNA: TGTGCCAGCAGCCAGTCGGTAGCCCCATGGGAGACCCAGTACTTC; CDR3: CASSQSVAPWETQYF
size: NA; J: TRBJ1-5; D: TRBD1; V: TRBV4-1; DNA: TGCGCCAGCAGCCAAGGTTTCCGGGACAGGGAGGATCAGCCCCAGCATTTT; CDR3: CASSQGFRDREDQPQHF
size: NA; J: TRBJ1-2; D: NA; V: TRBV6-5; DNA: TGTGCCAGCAGTTACGGGGACGCATTCTATGGCTACACCTTC; CDR3: CASSYGDAFYGYTF
size: NA; J: TRBJ1-1; D: NA; V: TRBV5-6; DNA: TGTGCCAGCAGCTTACAGAGAGAAGCTTTCTTT; CDR3: CASSLQREAFF
size: NA; J: TRBJ1-1; D: TRBD1; V: TRBV6-6; DNA: TGTGCCAGCAGTTGGGCAGGGGGCCCTCGGGCTTTCTTT; CDR3: CASSWAGGPRAFF
size: NA; J: TRBJ1-5; D: TRBD1; V: TRBV19; DNA: TGTGCCAGTAACGTACAGGGGAATCAGCCCCAGCATTTT; CDR3: CASNVQGNQPQHF
size: NA; J: TRBJ1-1; D: TRBD1; V: TRBV7-9; DNA: TGTGCCAGCAGCTTAGGGAGGGGGCTGAACACTGAAGCTTTCTTT; CDR3: CASSLGRGLNTEAFF
size: NA; J: TRBJ1-4; D: NA; V: TRBV19; DNA: TGTGCCAGTAGTATAGGGGATATCCTTCTGGAAAAACTGTTTTTT; CDR3: CASSIGDILLEKLFF
size: NA; J: TRBJ2-5; D: NA; V: TRBV15; DNA: TGTGCCACCAGCAGAGTATCAGGGAGGAGGCAAGAGACCCAGTACTTC; CDR3: CATSRVSGRRQETQYF
size: NA; J: TRBJ2-7; D: TRBD2; V: TRBV5-1; DNA: TGCGCCAGCAGCTTGGTGGCTAGCGGACCCTACGAGCAGTACTTC; CDR3: CASSLVASGPYEQYF
size: NA; J: TRBJ1-2; D: NA; V: TRBV6-5; DNA: TGTGCCAGCAGTTACTCCAACAGAGCGAGCTACACCTTC; CDR3: CASSYSNRASYTF
size: few; J: TRBJ2-3; D: NA; V: TRBV6-4; DNA: TGTGCCAGCAGTGTGGGGAGCGGTAGCACAGATACGCAGTATTTT; CDR3: CASSVGSGSTDTQYF
size: NA; J: TRBJ2-4; D: NA; V: TRBV3-1/TRBV3-2; DNA: TGTGCCAGCAGCCGAGAGGGGCCCATTCAGTACTTC; CDR3: CASSREGPIQYF
size: NA; J: TRBJ1-4; D: TRBD1; V: TRBV2; DNA: TGTGCCAGCAGTGCCCAGGGACAGGGGGGAGGCGAAAAACTGTTTTTT; CDR3: CASSAQGQGGGEKLFF
size: once; J: TRBJ2-5; D: NA; V: TRBV18; DNA: TGTGCCAGCTCCAACGGCGGGGTAAAGACCCAGTACTTC; CDR3: CASSNGGVKTQYF
size: NA; J: TRBJ1-1; D: NA; V: TRBV6-5; DNA: TGTGCCAGCAGTCGGCAGGGGTTGAACACTGAAGCTTTCTTT; CDR3: CASSRQGLNTEAFF
size: NA; J: TRBJ1-2; D: NA; V: TRBV5-4; DNA: TGTGCCAGCAGTTACCAGGGAGCTAACTATGGCTACACCTTC; CDR3: CASSYQGANYGYTF
size: NA; J: TRBJ2-5; D: TRBD1; V: TRBV4-1; DNA: TGCGCCAGCAGGCGTACAGGGGGAAGAGAGACCCAGTACTTC; CDR3: CASRRTGGRETQYF
size: NA; J: TRBJ1-1; D: NA; V: TRBV28; DNA: TGTGCCAGCAGCCGCGCCTACACTGAAGCTTTCTTT; CDR3: CASSRAYTEAFF
size: NA; J: TRBJ1-6; D: TRBD1; V: TRBV5-1; DNA: TGCGCCAGCAGCGTCTCGCGACAGGGTGGTAGTTATAATTCACCCCTCCACTTT; CDR3: CASSVSRQGGSYNSPLHF
size: NA; J: TRBJ1-2; D: NA; V: TRBV5-1; DNA: TGCGCCAGCAGCTTGGCCCCGGGGAATGGCTACACCTTC; CDR3: CASSLAPGNGYTF
size: NA; J: TRBJ1-6; D: NA; V: TRBV19; DNA: TGTGCCAGTAGTCGGGACATCGCCAGCTATAATTCACCCCTCCACTTT; CDR3: CASSRDIASYNSPLHF
size: NA; J: TRBJ1-5; D: NA; V: TRBV4-3; DNA: TGCGCCAGCAGCCAAGAGCAGGGAGGCAATCAGCCCCAGCATTTT; CDR3: CASSQEQGGNQPQHF
size: NA; J: TRBJ1-6; D: NA; V: TRBV9; DNA: TGTGCCAGCAGCGCGACGGGCGCCTCTGGATCACCCCTCCACTTT; CDR3: CASSATGASGSPLHF
size: few; J: TRBJ2-2; D: NA; V: TRBV7-9; DNA: TGTGCCAGCAGCAAACAGGGGAACACCGGGGAGCTGTTTTTT; CDR3: CASSKQGNTGELFF
size: NA; J: TRBJ1-4; D: TRBD1; V: TRBV5-1; DNA: TGCGCCAGCAGCTTATCGGGACAGACTTATAATGAAAAACTGTTTTTT; CDR3: CASSLSGQTYNEKLFF
size: NA; J: TRBJ1-1; D: NA; V: TRBV18; DNA: TGTGCCAGCTCATCCGGAGGGGTTGGAATGAACACTGAAGCTTTCTTT; CDR3: CASSSGGVGMNTEAFF
size: NA; J: TRBJ1-2; D: NA; V: TRBV21-1; DNA: TGTGCCAGCGCCCGCTCATCCCGGGCGGGGAACTATGGCTACACCTTC; CDR3: CASARSSRAGNYGYTF
size: once; J: TRBJ2-7; D: TRBD2; V: TRBV5-4; DNA: TGTGCCAGCAGCACCCCGGCCCCGGGACTAGGTAATCACGAGCAGTACTTC; CDR3: CASSTPAPGLGNHEQYF
size: NA; J: TRBJ1-4; D: TRBD1; V: TRBV4-3; DNA: TGCGCCAGCAGCCAAGATAGGGGACAGGGTAGCGCAAAACTGTTTTTT; CDR3: CASSQDRGQGSAKLFF
size: NA; J: TRBJ1-1; D: NA; V: TRBV19; DNA: TGTGCCAGTAGTATCATCCCTAGTATACGAGCTTTCTTT; CDR3: CASSIIPSIRAFF
size: few; J: TRBJ2-7; D: NA; V: TRBV6-5; DNA: TGTGCCAGCAGTTACTCGACAGGTGGGTCAACCTACGAGCAGTACTTC; CDR3: CASSYSTGGSTYEQYF
size: NA; J: TRBJ2-5; D: TRBD2; V: TRBV3-1/TRBV3-2; DNA: TGTGCCAGCAGCCAAGCATCCGGGACTAGCGGGGGACAAGAGACCCAGTACTTC; CDR3: CASSQASGTSGGQETQYF
size: NA; J: TRBJ1-5; D: NA; V: TRBV14; DNA: TGTGCCAGCAGCCGGGGGGATAGTAATAGCAATCAGCCCCAGCATTTT; CDR3: CASSRGDSNSNQPQHF
size: NA; J: TRBJ1-3; D: TRBD1; V: TRBV19; DNA: TGTGCCAGTAAGAACCGGGACAGGGGAAACACCATATATTTT; CDR3: CASKNRDRGNTIYF
size: NA; J: TRBJ2-7; D: NA; V: TRBV7-8; DNA: TGTGCCAGCGGAAGACAGGTAGGGAGGGAGCAGTACTTC; CDR3: CASGRQVGREQYF
size: NA; J: TRBJ2-3; D: TRBD1; V: TRBV20-1; DNA: TGCAGTGTTCGACAGGGGGATACGCAGTATTTT; CDR3: CSVRQGDTQYF
size: NA; J: TRBJ1-2; D: NA; V: TRBV25-1; DNA: TGTGCCAGCAGTGAGCTGTCGGGCTACACCTTC; CDR3: CASSELSGYTF
size: NA; J: TRBJ2-5; D: NA; V: TRBV23-1; DNA: TGCGCCAGCAGTCGCCTCGTCAGGGGAGTATTTACCCAGTACTTC; CDR3: CASSRLVRGVFTQYF
size: NA; J: TRBJ1-2; D: TRBD1; V: TRBV6-5; DNA: TGTGCCAGCAGTTACGTCGCCGGGACAGGGAGGTATGGCTACACCTTC; CDR3: CASSYVAGTGRYGYTF
size: NA; J: TRBJ1-1; D: NA; V: TRBV19; DNA: TGTGCCAGTAGTAAAACAGCCATGAACACTGAAGCTTTCTTT; CDR3: CASSKTAMNTEAFF
size: NA; J: TRBJ1-2; D: NA; V: TRBV3-1/TRBV3-2; DNA: TGTGCCAGCAGCCGAAGAAGGATGACGAACTATGGCTACACCTTC; CDR3: CASSRRRMTNYGYTF
size: NA; J: TRBJ1-2; D: NA; V: TRBV7-2; DNA: TGTGCCAGCAGATTACAGGAAAATCTTAACTATGGCTACACCTTC; CDR3: CASRLQENLNYGYTF
size: NA; J: TRBJ1-5; D: TRBD1; V: TRBV7-2; DNA: TGTGCCAGCAGCGTTCAGGGGGAAGTCCAGCCCCAGCATTTT; CDR3: CASSVQGEVQPQHF
size: NA; J: TRBJ2-1; D: TRBD2; V: TRBV11-2; DNA: TGTGCCAGCAGCCGGCCAAGCGGGGGCCTCTACAATGAGCAGTTCTTC; CDR3: CASSRPSGGLYNEQFF
size: few; J: TRBJ1-1; D: TRBD1; V: TRBV18; DNA: TGTGCCAGCTCAGCGGGACAGGAGGAAATGACTGAAGCTTTCTTT; CDR3: CASSAGQEEMTEAFF
size: NA; J: TRBJ1-1; D: NA; V: TRBV2; DNA: TGTGCCAGCAGCGCCTTTTTCTGGGGAGGAGCTTTCTTT; CDR3: CASSAFFWGGAFF
size: NA; J: TRBJ1-1; D: NA; V: TRBV3-1/TRBV3-2; DNA: TGTGCCAGCAGCCAAGACTTTCCGGGCACTGAAGCTTTCTTT; CDR3: CASSQDFPGTEAFF
size: NA; J: TRBJ2-3; D: TRBD2; V: TRBV4-2; DNA: TGTGCCAGCAGCCAAGAGGGACTAGCGGGGGGTCGGAGAAGCACAGATACGCAGTATTTT; CDR3: CASSQEGLAGGRRSTDTQYF
size: NA; J: TRBJ1-1; D: TRBD1; V: TRBV5-5; DNA: TGTGCCAGCAGCTTCGACAGGGGCGTTGGGAACACTGAAGCTTTCTTT; CDR3: CASSFDRGVGNTEAFF
size: NA; J: TRBJ2-1; D: TRBD1; V: TRBV7-2; DNA: TGTGCCAGCAGCTTAGAGGGGGACAGGGGGCTTGAGCAGTTCTTC; CDR3: CASSLEGDRGLEQFF
size: NA; J: TRBJ1-2; D: NA; V: TRBV4-3; DNA: TGCGCCAGCAGCCAAGATCAGGGGAGCTACACCTTC; CDR3: CASSQDQGSYTF
size: NA; J: TRBJ1-5; D: TRBD1; V: TRBV18; DNA: TGTGCCAGCTCACCAAAAGGGACAGGGAGTAGCAATCAGCCCCAGCATTTT; CDR3: CASSPKGTGSSNQPQHF
size: NA; J: TRBJ1-1; D: TRBD1; V: TRBV28; DNA: TGTGCCAGCAGCCCCCACAGGGGAATGAACACTGAAGCTTTCTTT; CDR3: CASSPHRGMNTEAFF
size: NA; J: TRBJ1-2; D: TRBD1; V: TRBV4-1; DNA: TGCGCCAGCAGCCAACCAAACAGGGGGCAAAGCTATGGCTACACCTTC; CDR3: CASSQPNRGQSYGYTF
size: NA; J: TRBJ2-7; D: TRBD2; V: TRBV4-2; DNA: TGTGCCAGCAGCCAAAGTCCGCTAGCGGGGGGGCCTTTGGCGTACGAGCAGTACTTC; CDR3: CASSQSPLAGGPLAYEQYF
size: NA; J: TRBJ1-4; D: TRBD1; V: TRBV5-8; DNA: TGTGCCAGCACTTACTACCGGGACAGGGATGAAAAACTGTTTTTT; CDR3: CASTYYRDRDEKLFF
size: NA; J: TRBJ1-5; D: NA; V: TRBV6-6; DNA: TGTGCCAGCAGTGGGAGGGAGGGGGATCAGCCCCAGCATTTT; CDR3: CASSGREGDQPQHF